The clone carrying this T cell receptor (beta chain) has a handful of counts. TCRdb called the 5' RACE reads again in MiXCR, with one record for every CDR3 protein. The profile shows around 35,000 distinct CDR3 sequences, roughly 6% of them singletons. Germline CDR1 reads SGHVS; CDR2 reads FNYEAQ. The CDR3 has 11 residues. Trimming left V 8 bases short and J 8 bases short, with 12 bases between. This sample is drawn from a study of early T cells in non-severe SARS-CoV-2 infection. Study summary: Unsorted whole blood bulk RNA was sequenced, with unpaired chains.

The receptor's source is an adult who was a healthcare worker with PCR-confirmed SARS-CoV-2 infection or an uninfected control (not recorded which). The sample was whole blood. The chain is built from TRBV7-6 and TRBJ1-2; unclear D gene. The CDR3 reads CASGNAEGYTF. CDR3 nucleotide sequence: TGTGCCAGCGGGAATGCGGAGGGCTACACCTTC.